This T cell receptor (beta chain) was documented in a study of blood T cell repertoires in COVID-19. The trim removed 6 bases at V and 1 base at J, leaving 9 bases unmatched. Germline CDR1 is MDHEN and CDR2 is SYDVKM. The CDR3 loop spans 16 amino acids. The authors' processing: Reference gene primer amplification gave estimated nucleated cell counts. Method: immunoSEQ multiplex PCR; TCRdb's copy keeps in-frame clones and lacks some. The DNA was the basis for D and trimming; V, J and clone size are from that table. Here the sample spans fewer than 200,000 clones, around nine tenths being singletons. The TCR comes from a woman in her seventies with COVID-19, enrolled during active disease. The chain links TRBV28 to TRBJ1-1; TRBD1 matches 9 bases. What was sequenced was peripheral blood. The CDR3 sequence: CASSLLPGQGNTEAFF. CDR3 DNA sequence: TGTGCCAGCAGCCTACTGCCGGGACAGGGGAACACTGAAGCTTTCTTT.